A single TCR beta chain is shown here with its context. The entry originates in a study of PD-1 blockade in classical Hodgkin lymphoma. Some clones are missing from TCRdb's copy, which holds only in-frame ones; the method was immunoSEQ multiplex PCR. There are approximately 45,000 clones in the sample; more than 75% occur only once, and nearly 5% lies in the top ten. Regarding time point: newly diagnosed, previously untreated cHL patient sample. The CDR3 has 12 residues. Germline V gene lookup returns CDR1 SQVTM and CDR2 ANQGSEA. The clonotype was recovered from a human donor with classical Hodgkin lymphoma. The rearrangement uses TRBV29-1 and TRBJ2-1; tentatively, D is TRBD1 (5 bases). Material: peripheral blood mononuclear cells (PBMCs). The CDR3 reads CAGSSSYNEQFF. CDR3 bases: TGCGCAGGGTCAAGCTCCTACAATGAGCAGTTCTTC.